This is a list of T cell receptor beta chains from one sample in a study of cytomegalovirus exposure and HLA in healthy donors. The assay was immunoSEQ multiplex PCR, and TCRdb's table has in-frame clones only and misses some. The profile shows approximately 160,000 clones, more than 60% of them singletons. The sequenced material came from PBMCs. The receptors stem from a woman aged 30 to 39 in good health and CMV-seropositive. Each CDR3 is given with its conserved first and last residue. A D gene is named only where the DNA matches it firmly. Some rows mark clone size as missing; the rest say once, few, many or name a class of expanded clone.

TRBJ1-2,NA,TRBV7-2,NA,CASSFTSGDHYGYTF,TGTGCCAGCAGCTTTACCTCAGGGGACCACTATGGCTACACCTTC
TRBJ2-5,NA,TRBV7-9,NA,CASSPRTAQETQYF,TGTGCCAGCAGCCCAAGGACAGCCCAAGAGACCCAGTACTTC
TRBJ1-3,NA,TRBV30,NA,CAWSVTRGSGNTIYF,TGTGCCTGGAGTGTAACCAGGGGCTCTGGAAACACCATATATTTT
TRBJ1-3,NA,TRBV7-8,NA,CASSQHYSGNTIYF,TGTGCCAGCAGCCAACATTACTCTGGAAACACCATATATTTT
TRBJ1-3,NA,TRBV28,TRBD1,CASRWDRVSGNTIYF,TGTGCCAGCAGATGGGACAGGGTCTCTGGAAACACCATATATTTT
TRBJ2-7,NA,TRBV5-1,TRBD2,CASSPTSGSSYEQYF,TGCGCCAGCAGCCCGACTAGCGGGAGTTCCTACGAGCAGTACTTC
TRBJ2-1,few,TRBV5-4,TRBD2,CASSRREGNEQFF,TGTGCCAGCAGCCGACGGGAGGGCAATGAGCAGTTCTTC
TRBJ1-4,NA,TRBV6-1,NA,CASSSRTGNNEKLFF,TGTGCCAGCAGTTCCCGGACCGGGAATAATGAAAAACTGTTTTTT
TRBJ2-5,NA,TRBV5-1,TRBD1,CASSFDRVQETQYF,TGCGCCAGCAGCTTCGACAGGGTCCAAGAGACCCAGTACTTC
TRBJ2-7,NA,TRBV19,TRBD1,CASSRRQGYEQYF,TGTGCCAGTAGTAGAAGACAGGGATACGAGCAGTACTTC
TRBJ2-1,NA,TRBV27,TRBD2,CASSLWTSGGGNEQFF,TGTGCCAGCAGTTTATGGACTAGCGGGGGTGGCAATGAGCAGTTCTTC
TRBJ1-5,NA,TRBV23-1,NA,CATTGLGVRGQPQHF,TGCGCCACCACCGGTCTCGGGGTGAGAGGGCAGCCCCAGCATTTT
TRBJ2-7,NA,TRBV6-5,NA,CASRSTGYEQYF,TGTGCCAGCCGTTCAACAGGCTACGAGCAGTACTTC
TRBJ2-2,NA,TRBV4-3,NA,CASRRAENTGELFF,TGCGCCAGCAGGAGGGCGGAGAACACCGGGGAGCTGTTTTTT
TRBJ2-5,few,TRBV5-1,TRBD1,CASSQGTGQETQYF,TGCGCCAGCAGCCAGGGGACAGGTCAAGAGACCCAGTACTTC
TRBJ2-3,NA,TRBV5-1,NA,CASSLGGLTDTQYF,TGCGCCAGCAGCTTGGGGGGCCTCACAGATACGCAGTATTTT
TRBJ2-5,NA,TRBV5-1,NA,CASSLDRVNQETQYF,TGCGCCAGCAGCTTGGACAGGGTAAACCAAGAGACCCAGTACTTC
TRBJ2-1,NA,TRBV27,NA,CASRRAGDRNEQFF,TGTGCCAGCCGTAGGGCAGGGGACCGCAATGAGCAGTTCTTC
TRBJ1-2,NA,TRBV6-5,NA,CASSSKLTGFPYGYTF,TGTGCCAGCAGTTCCAAACTCACGGGATTCCCCTATGGCTACACCTTC
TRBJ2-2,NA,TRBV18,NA,CASSPPSIRGELFF,TGTGCCAGCTCACCACCCTCCATCAGAGGGGAGCTGTTTTTT
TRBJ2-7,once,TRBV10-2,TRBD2,CASRDTSGRSRGSYEQYF,TGCGCCAGCAGAGATACTAGCGGGAGGTCTCGGGGATCCTACGAGCAGTACTTC
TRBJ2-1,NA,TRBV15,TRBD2,CATSRGTSGAYNEQFF,TGTGCCACCAGCAGAGGGACTAGCGGGGCCTACAATGAGCAGTTCTTC
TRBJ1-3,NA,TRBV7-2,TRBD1,CASSSYRGAGNTIYF,TGTGCCAGCAGCTCCTACAGGGGAGCTGGAAACACCATATATTTT
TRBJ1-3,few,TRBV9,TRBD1,CASSPGTGSGNTIYF,TGTGCCAGCAGCCCGGGGACAGGGTCCGGAAACACCATATATTTT
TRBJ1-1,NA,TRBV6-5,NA,CASSLGPGAEAFF,TGTGCCAGCAGTCTAGGTCCTGGCGCTGAAGCTTTCTTT
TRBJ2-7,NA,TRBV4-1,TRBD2,CASSPLRDSGGISKYEQYF,TGCGCCAGCAGCCCTCTACGGGATAGCGGGGGCATATCAAAATACGAGCAGTACTTC
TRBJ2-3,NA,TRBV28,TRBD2,CASSPRLAGGGDTQYF,TGTGCCAGCAGCCCCAGACTAGCGGGAGGGGGAGATACGCAGTATTTT
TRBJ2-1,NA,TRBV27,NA,CASSSRQVYNEQFF,TGTGCCAGCAGTTCCAGACAGGTATACAATGAGCAGTTCTTC
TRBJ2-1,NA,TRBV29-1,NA,CSVLGASRYNEQFF,TGCAGCGTCCTGGGGGCTAGCCGGTACAATGAGCAGTTCTTC
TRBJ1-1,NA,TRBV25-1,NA,CASSETGLTTEAFF,TGTGCCAGCAGTGAGACAGGACTGACCACTGAAGCTTTCTTT
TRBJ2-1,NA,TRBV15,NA,CATSSVRELVYEQFF,TGTGCCACCAGCAGCGTCCGGGAGTTAGTGTATGAGCAGTTCTTC
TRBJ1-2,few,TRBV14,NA,CASSQDPGANYGYTF,TGTGCCAGCAGCCAAGATCCAGGGGCCAACTATGGCTACACCTTC
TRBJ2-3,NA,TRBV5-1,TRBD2,CASSLLAGSPTDTQYF,TGCGCCAGCAGCTTGCTAGCGGGATCCCCCACAGATACGCAGTATTTT
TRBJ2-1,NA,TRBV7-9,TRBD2,CASSFPGLASNNEQFF,TGTGCCAGCAGCTTTCCGGGACTAGCGAGTAACAATGAGCAGTTCTTC
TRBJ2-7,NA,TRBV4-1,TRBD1,CASSQGEGTVFYEQYF,TGCGCCAGCAGCCAAGGGGAAGGGACAGTCTTCTACGAGCAGTACTTC
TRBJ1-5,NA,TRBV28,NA,CASSRARDINQPQHF,TGTGCCAGCAGTCGCGCCCGGGACATAAATCAGCCCCAGCATTTT
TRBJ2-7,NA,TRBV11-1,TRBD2,CASSPPGTSKLGQYF,TGTGCCAGCAGCCCGCCCGGGACTAGCAAGCTCGGGCAGTACTTC
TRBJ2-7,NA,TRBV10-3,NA,CAISLGGGLQTYEQYF,TGTGCCATCAGCTTGGGTGGGGGACTTCAGACCTACGAGCAGTACTTC
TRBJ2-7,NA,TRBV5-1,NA,CASSFSREFPPPYEQYF,TGCGCCAGCAGCTTTTCCCGGGAGTTCCCCCCACCCTACGAGCAGTACTTC
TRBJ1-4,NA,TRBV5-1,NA,CASSLRDIGRTADNEKLFF,TGCGCCAGCAGCTTACGGGATATAGGACGGACAGCCGATAATGAAAAACTGTTTTTT
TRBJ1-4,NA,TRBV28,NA,CASSFSEKLFF,TGTGCCAGCAGTTTTAGCGAAAAACTGTTTTTT
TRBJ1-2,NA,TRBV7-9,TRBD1,CASSEDGTGRYGYTF,TGTGCCAGCAGCGAAGACGGGACAGGGCGCTATGGCTACACCTTC